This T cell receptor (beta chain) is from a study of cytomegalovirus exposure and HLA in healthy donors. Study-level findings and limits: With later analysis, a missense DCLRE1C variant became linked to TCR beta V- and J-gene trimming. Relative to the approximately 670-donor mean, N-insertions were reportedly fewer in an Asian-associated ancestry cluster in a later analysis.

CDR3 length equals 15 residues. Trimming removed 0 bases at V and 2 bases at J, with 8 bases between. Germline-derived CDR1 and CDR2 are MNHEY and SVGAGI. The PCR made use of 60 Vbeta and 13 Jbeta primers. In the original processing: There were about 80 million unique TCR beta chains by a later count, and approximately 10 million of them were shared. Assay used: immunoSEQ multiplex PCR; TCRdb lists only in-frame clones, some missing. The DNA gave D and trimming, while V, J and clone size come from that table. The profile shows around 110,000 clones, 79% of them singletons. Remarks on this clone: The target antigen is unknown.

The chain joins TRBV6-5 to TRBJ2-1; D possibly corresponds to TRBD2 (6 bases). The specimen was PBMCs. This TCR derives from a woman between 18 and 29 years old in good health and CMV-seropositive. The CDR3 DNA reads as TGTGCCAGCAGTTACTCTACGGGGGCCTACAATGAGCAGTTCTTC. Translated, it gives CASSYSTGAYNEQFF.